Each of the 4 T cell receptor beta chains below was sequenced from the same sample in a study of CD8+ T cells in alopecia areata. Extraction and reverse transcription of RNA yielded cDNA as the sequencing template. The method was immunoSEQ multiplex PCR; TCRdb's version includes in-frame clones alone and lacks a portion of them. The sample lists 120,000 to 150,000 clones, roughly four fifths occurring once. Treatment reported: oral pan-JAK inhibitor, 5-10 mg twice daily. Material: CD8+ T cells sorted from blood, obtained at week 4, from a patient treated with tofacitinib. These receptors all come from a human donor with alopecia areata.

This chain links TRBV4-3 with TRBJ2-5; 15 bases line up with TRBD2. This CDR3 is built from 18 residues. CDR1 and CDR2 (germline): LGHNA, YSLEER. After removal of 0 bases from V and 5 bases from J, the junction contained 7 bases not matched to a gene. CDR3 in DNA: TGCGCCAGCAGCCAAGATGGCGGACTAGCGGGGGGGCCGGAGACCCAGTACTTC. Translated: CASSQDGGLAGGPETQYF.

CDR3 nucleotide sequence: TGCAGCGTCCAGACCATGAACACTGAAGCTTTCTTT. This translates into CSVQTMNTEAFF. The chain employs TRBV29-1 and TRBJ1-1, with D unresolved. Germline values: CDR1 SQVTM, CDR2 ANQGSEA. The CDR3 runs 12 residues. V dropped 6 bases and J dropped 0 bases, with 8 bases sitting between them.

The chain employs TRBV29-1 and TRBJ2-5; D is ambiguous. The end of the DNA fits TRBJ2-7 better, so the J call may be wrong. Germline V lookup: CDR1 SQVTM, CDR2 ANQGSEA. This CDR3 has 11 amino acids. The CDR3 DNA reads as TGCAGCGCCAGTAGAGGCTACGAGCAGTACTTC. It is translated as CSASRGYEQYF.

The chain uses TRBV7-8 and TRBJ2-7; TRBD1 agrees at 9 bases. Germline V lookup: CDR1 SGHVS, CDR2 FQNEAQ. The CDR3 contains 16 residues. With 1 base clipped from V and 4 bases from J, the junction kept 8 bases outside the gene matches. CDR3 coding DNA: TGTGCCAGCAGCTTAGACTTAGGGACAGGGTTATACGAGCAGTACTTC. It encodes CASSLDLGTGLYEQYF.